This T cell receptor beta chain was identified during a study of CD8+CD57+ T cells in acquired aplastic anemia. Individuals selected for sequencing had exhibited CD8+CD57+ cell expansion on flow cytometry. None of the patients had been given any therapy when their blood was sampled. About this clonotype itself: Antigen specificity is unknown.

Study observations and caveats: Levels of CD8+ Simpson's diversity were not significantly distinct in patients versus controls. Roughly 30 CD8+ CDR3 sequences occurred in both the patients and the controls.

CDR1 and CDR2 from the germline V gene are SEHNR and FQNEAQ (reference sequence). V lost 5 bases, J lost 11 bases, and 25 bases lay in between. This CDR3 has 15 residues. Genomic DNA acted as the template from which TCR beta VDJ combination and CDR3 sequence profiling were carried out. TCRdb re-called the reads through MiXCR, storing one row per CDR3 protein. Of approximately 260,000 distinct CDR3 sequences listed, 65% to 90% are singletons. V and J are TRBV7-9 and TRBJ2-7, with D perhaps assigned TRBD1 or TRBD2 (5 bases each). Source material: sorted CD4+, CD8+, or CD8+CD57+ T cells (not recorded which) from PBMCs. This receptor was obtained from a human donor with aplastic anemia. The CDR3 reads CASSPPQARHTGEYF. In DNA, the CDR3 is TGTGCCAGCAGCCCACCACAGGCGCGGCACACCGGGGAGTACTTC.